This TCR beta chain is drawn from a study of cytomegalovirus exposure and HLA in healthy donors. Details on this clone: The antigen is not known.

Primers: 60 Vbeta forward and 13 Jbeta reverse. Clones were sequenced by immunoSEQ multiplex PCR, and TCRdb holds only the in-frame ones, with some missing. The profile shows 150,000 to 200,000 clones, less than 90% of them singletons. While unrecorded immune exposures were likely, the donors were nominally healthy when sampled. General study findings and limits: Three chains linked to CMV were shown in vitro to be specific for CMV antigens.

The sequence was obtained from a middle-aged man in good health and CMV-seropositive. Sequencing input: PBMCs.

The CDR3 DNA follows: TGTGCCAGCAGAGGACAGAATCAAATGGGAGAGACCCAGTACTTC. Its translation: CASRGQNQMGETQYF. The rearrangement links TRBV2 to TRBJ2-5; TRBD1 might be the D (6 bases). CDR3 length: 15 amino acids. The germline gives CDR1 SNHLY, CDR2 FYNNEI. The V and J ends lost 6 bases and 4 bases respectively, with 18 bases between them.